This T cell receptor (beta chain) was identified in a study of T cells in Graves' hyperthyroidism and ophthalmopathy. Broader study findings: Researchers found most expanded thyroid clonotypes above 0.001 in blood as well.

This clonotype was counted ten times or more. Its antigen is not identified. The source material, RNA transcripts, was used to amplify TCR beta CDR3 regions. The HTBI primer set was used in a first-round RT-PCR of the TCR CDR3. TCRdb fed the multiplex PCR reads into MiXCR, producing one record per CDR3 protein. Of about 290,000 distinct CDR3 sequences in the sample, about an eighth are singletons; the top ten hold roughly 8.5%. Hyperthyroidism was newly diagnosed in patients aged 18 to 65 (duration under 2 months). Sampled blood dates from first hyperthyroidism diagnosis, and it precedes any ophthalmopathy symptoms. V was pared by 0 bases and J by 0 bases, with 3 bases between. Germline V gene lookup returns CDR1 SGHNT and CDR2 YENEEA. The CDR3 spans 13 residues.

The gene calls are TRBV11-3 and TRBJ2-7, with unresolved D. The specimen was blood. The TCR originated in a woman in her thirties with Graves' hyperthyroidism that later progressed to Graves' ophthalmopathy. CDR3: CASSLDLSYEQYF. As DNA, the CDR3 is TGTGCCAGCAGCTTAGATCTCTCCTACGAGCAGTACTTC.